This T cell receptor beta chain was profiled in a study of shared clonotypes between healthy human individuals. Overall study: The study drew on two women and a few men aged 18 to 49 as donors.

Germline V gives CDR1 SGHTA, CDR2 FQGNSA. Trimming pared 5 bases from V and 2 bases from J, leaving 10 bases between. This CDR3 contains 13 residues. Partitioning of CD4+ cells yielded a CD45RA+ naive subset and a CD45RA-negative memory subset. The assay was immunoSEQ multiplex PCR, and TCRdb's table has in-frame clones only and misses some. The profile shows 950,000 to 1,300,000 clones, around 75% of them singletons. The receptor's source is a man younger than 35 in good health. The source material was memory CD4+ T cells sorted from blood. Subset noted: CD45RA-negative fraction. The V call is TRBV7-2, the J call TRBJ2-7; no definite D call. This CDR3 is CASSTTSPYEQYF. The DNA of the CDR3 is TGTGCCAGCAGCACGACAAGCCCCTACGAGCAGTACTTC.